This note documents a single TCR beta chain sequence. These data originate in a study of blood T cell repertoires in COVID-19. Study-wide background: COVID-19 samples from acute and convalescent phases originated in the United States, Italy and Spain. The cDNA or gDNA used as material had been derived from T cells, B-cell-depleted T cells, or PBMCs.

Original processing methods: Amplification of reference gene primers was used by the study to estimate nucleated cell counts. The protocol was immunoSEQ multiplex PCR, while the TCRdb copy is restricted to in-frame clones and leaves out a portion. D and trimming were read from the DNA, whereas the V and J calls and clone size are those reported in that table. The sample shows around 250,000 clones, 85% to 90% of them seen only once. The germline V gene encodes CDR1 KGHDR and CDR2 SFDVKD. V trimming: 9 bases; J trimming: 3 bases; junction bases outside the gene matches: 7. CDR3 length: 14 amino acids.

This chain uses TRBV24-1 with TRBJ1-3, with 7 bases fitting TRBD1. This TCR derives from a woman between 70 and 85 years old with active or convalescent COVID-19. Sample: peripheral blood. The CDR3 spells CATQGQGDGNTIYF. CDR3 in DNA: TGTGCCACCCAAGGTCAGGGGGATGGAAACACCATATATTTT.